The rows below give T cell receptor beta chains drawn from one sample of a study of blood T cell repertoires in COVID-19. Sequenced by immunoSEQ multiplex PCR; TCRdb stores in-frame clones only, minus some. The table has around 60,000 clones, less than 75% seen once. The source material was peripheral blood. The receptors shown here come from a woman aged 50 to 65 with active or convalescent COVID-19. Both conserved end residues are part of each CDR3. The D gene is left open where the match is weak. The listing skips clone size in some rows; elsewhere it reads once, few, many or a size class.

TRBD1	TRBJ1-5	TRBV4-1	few	TGCGCCAGCACCCAAGAGTGGAGTCGGACAGGGGCCTGGGGCAATCAGCCCCAGCATTTT	CASTQEWSRTGAWGNQPQHF
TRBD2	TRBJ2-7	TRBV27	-	TGTGCCAGCAGTTTAACTAGCGGGGCCTACGAGCAGTACTTC	CASSLTSGAYEQYF
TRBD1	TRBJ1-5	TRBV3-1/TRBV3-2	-	TGTGCCAGCAGCCGGGACAGGTACGATCAGCCCCAGCATTTT	CASSRDRYDQPQHF
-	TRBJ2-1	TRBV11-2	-	TGTGCCAGCAGCTTCGCAGTCCACTTGTTTGGAGATGAGCAGTTCTTC	CASSFAVHLFGDEQFF
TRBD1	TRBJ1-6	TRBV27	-	TGTGCCAGCAGTTTACAGGGGGCTAGGGGTTCACCCCTCCACTTT	CASSLQGARGSPLHF
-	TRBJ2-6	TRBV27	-	TGTGCCAGCAGTTTACTTGGGGCCAACGTCCTGACTTTC	CASSLLGANVLTF
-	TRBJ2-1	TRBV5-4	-	TGTGCCAGCAGCGGAGAGACTAGATATGAGCAGTTCTTC	CASSGETRYEQFF
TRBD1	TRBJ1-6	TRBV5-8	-	TGTGCCAGCAGCCTGGCCGGGACAGTTCATAATTCACCCCTCCACTTT	CASSLAGTVHNSPLHF
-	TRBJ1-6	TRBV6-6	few	TGTGCCAGCAGCTATGAGAATCGGTCACCCCTCCACTTT	CASSYENRSPLHF
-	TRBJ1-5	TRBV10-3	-	TGTGCCATCAGTGAACAGGGTTTCGGTCAGCCCCAGCATTTT	CAISEQGFGQPQHF
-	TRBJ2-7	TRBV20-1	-	TGCAGTGCTAGTCTTCCAGGCGCCTACGAGCAGTACTTC	CSASLPGAYEQYF
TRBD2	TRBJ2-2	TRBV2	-	TGTGCCAGCAGTGGGACTAGCGCGGGCACCGGGGAGCTGTTTTTT	CASSGTSAGTGELFF
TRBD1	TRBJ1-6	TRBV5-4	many	TGTGCCAGCAGCAATGACAGGGTAGAGTCACCCCTCCACTTT	CASSNDRVESPLHF
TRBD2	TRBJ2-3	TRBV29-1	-	TGCAGCGTGGTCTTCACATACAGCGGGGGCACAGATACGCAGTATTTT	CSVVFTYSGGTDTQYF
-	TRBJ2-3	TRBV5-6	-	TGTGCCAGCAGCTCCGAACGCGGGAAACAGTATTTT	CASSSERGKQYF
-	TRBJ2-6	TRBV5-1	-	TGCGCCAGCAGTTGGCGGGCTTCTGGGGCCAACGTCCTGACTTTC	CASSWRASGANVLTF
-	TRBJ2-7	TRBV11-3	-	TGTGCCAGCAGCTTACGAGACCCGGGACTTAGTGACTACGAGCAGTACTTC	CASSLRDPGLSDYEQYF
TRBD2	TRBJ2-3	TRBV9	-	TGTGCCAGCAGCCCCGCGGAATGGATAGCGGGAGGTAACACAGATACGCAGTATTTT	CASSPAEWIAGGNTDTQYF
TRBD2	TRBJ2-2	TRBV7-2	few	TGTGCCAGCAGCGCAACTAGCGGGAGGCGCACCGGGGAGCTGTTTTTT	CASSATSGRRTGELFF
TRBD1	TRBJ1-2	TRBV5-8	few	TGTGCCAGCAGCCGGACAGGGATCTATGGCTACACCTTC	CASSRTGIYGYTF
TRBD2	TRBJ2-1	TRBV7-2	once	TGTGCCAGCAGCCGTAGCGGGGCCTCCTACAATGAGCAGTTCTTC	CASSRSGASYNEQFF
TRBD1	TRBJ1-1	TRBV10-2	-	TGCGCCAGCAGTTCTACCGGGACAGTGAACACTGAAGCTTTCTTT	CASSSTGTVNTEAFF
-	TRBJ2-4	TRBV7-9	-	TGTGCCAGCAGCTTAGGAGGGCAGGTCTCTAACATTCAGTACTTC	CASSLGGQVSNIQYF
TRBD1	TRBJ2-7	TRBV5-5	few	TGTGCCAGCAGCTTGGCCGGGACAGACCTCTACGAGCAGTACTTC	CASSLAGTDLYEQYF
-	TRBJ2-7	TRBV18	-	TGTGCCAGCTCACCGGCGGGGACTGAGCCCTACGAGCAGTACTTC	CASSPAGTEPYEQYF
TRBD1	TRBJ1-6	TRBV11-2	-	TGTGCCAGCAGCTTAGGAACAGGGGTATCACCCCTCCACTTT	CASSLGTGVSPLHF
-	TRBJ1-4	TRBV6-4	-	TGTGCCAGCAGTGCAGGGCGCGGCGGTAATGAAAAACTGTTTTTT	CASSAGRGGNEKLFF
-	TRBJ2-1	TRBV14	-	TGTGCCAGCAGCCCCCGGACATATGACTACAATGAGCAGTTCTTC	CASSPRTYDYNEQFF
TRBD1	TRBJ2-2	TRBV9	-	TGTGCCAGCAGCGTGTGGCAATTAAACCCAGGGGGCGACACCGGGGAGCTGTTTTTT	CASSVWQLNPGGDTGELFF
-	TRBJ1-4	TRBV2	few	TGTGCCAGCAGAGAAGGGGCCGCGAGTGAAAAACTGTTTTTT	CASREGAASEKLFF
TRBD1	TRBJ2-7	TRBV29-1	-	TGCAGCTTCACCGGGACAGACCTCTACGAGCAGTACTTC	CSFTGTDLYEQYF
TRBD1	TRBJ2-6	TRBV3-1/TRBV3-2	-	TGTGCCAGCAGCCAAGGCCCCCGACAGGGGGCGTCTGGGGCCAACGTCCTGACTTTC	CASSQGPRQGASGANVLTF
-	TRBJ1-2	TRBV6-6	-	TGTGCCAGCAGATCAGACGGGGACTATGGCTACACCTTC	CASRSDGDYGYTF
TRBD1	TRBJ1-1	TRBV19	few	TGTGCCAGTAGTATGACAGGGTACCGTGACACTGAAGCTTTCTTT	CASSMTGYRDTEAFF
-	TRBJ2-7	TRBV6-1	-	TGTGCCAGCAGTGAAAAGAGGGATTCCTACGAGCAGTACTTC	CASSEKRDSYEQYF
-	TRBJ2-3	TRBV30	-	TGTGCCTGGAGGGCCACAGATACGCAGTATTTT	CAWRATDTQYF
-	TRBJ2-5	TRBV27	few	TGTGCCAGCAGTTTATCGGGCCGGTCGGGGGAGACCCAGTACTTC	CASSLSGRSGETQYF
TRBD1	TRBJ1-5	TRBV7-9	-	TGTGCCAGCAGCCCCTGGGGCAGGGGGGTAGATCAGCCCCAGCATTTT	CASSPWGRGVDQPQHF
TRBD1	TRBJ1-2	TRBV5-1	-	TGCGCCAGCAGCAAGACAGGGGGGCTTCGGGATGGCTACACCTTC	CASSKTGGLRDGYTF
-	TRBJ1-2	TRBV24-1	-	TGTGCCACCAGTGATGGAGGGCGGGGTTTGGCTAACTATGGCTACACCTTC	CATSDGGRGLANYGYTF